Described below is a single T cell receptor beta chain sequence and its context. These data originate in a study of blood T cell repertoires in COVID-19. For the study at large: Sample material is recorded as cDNA or gDNA derived from T cells, B-cell-depleted T cells, or PBMCs.

Original analysis: Amplification with reference gene primers provided the estimates of nucleated cell counts. Generated by immunoSEQ multiplex PCR, the TCRdb table keeps only in-frame clones and is missing some. V and J calls and clone size follow that table, whereas D and trimming were derived from the DNA. The data contain a few hundred thousand clones, 65% to 85% of them seen just once; the ten biggest clones take up around 3.6%. Participants were aged roughly 18 to 90 years from around 25 US areas. Recovered status applied to Cohort 3 donors who had two consecutive negative PCRs. It also applied to those with clearance or with symptom resolution. Deletions cut 4 bases from V and 9 bases from J, with 16 bases between. The CDR3 runs 14 residues. Germline values: CDR1 GTSNPN, CDR2 SVGIG (reference sequence).

What was sequenced was PBMCs or T cells enriched from blood (not recorded which). This TCR was sampled from a man aged 50 to 60 who had recovered from COVID-19. The V and J genes are TRBV30 and TRBJ1-6; D uncertain. In DNA, the CDR3 is TGTGCCTGGATTGGTACACGACTGCTTTCACCCCTCCACTTT. Amino acid sequence: CAWIGTRLLSPLHF.